This record covers a single T cell receptor beta chain. Its antigen specificity is not known. No base quality values were provided; no much bigger clone lies one nucleotide off. This sample is part of a study of T cell responses to AZD1222 COVID-19 vaccine (dated by TCRdb to 2020 to 2023). Regarding the research as a whole: AZD1222 recipients given second doses at about 4 weeks or at about 12 weeks were pooled, since spike-specific TCR depth and breadth were not found to differ between the two schedules. TCR sequencing was performed for some 250 trial participants, of whom 207 were given two doses of AZD1222 and roughly 25 were given two doses of MenACWY control vaccine. Trial participants were enrolled by age into subgroups of 18-55, 56-69 and 70-plus years, and roughly 160, 29 and 62 TCR-sequenced participants, respectively, were included in these subgroups.

The time point tag for this specimen amounts to: baseline before first vaccination. The vaccinee samples were drawn from two UK trials, COV001 and COV002, one of which was a single-blind randomized controlled phase 2/3 trial testing AZD1222 (ChAdOx1 nCoV-19) in healthy adults. For TCRbeta chain sequencing, PBMC samples from trial participants were taken at day 0 and at day 28 after the second dose. The CDR3 regions of human TCRbeta chains were analyzed by immunosequencing. On the study's bioinformatics: TCRs in the repertoires were matched against a reference library of SARS-CoV-2-specific TCRs that had been generated with the MIRA antigen-specificity platform. Breadth was defined as the fraction of unique TCRs that were SARS-CoV-2-associated. Depth was defined as the fraction of total T cells that were SARS-CoV-2-associated. Using the MIRA data, each spike-specific TCR was assigned both to the spike region to which the TCR was reactive and to a CD4 or CD8 class. Log10-transformed breadth and depth values were compared by one-way ANOVA with Sidak's multiple comparisons tests. Drawn from immuneACCESS, this table holds only the in-frame rearrangements with V and J called that TCRdb kept. Clones are partly lost; checked studies trace under half to an unresolved V gene and leave the rest unexplained. The DNA gave D and trimming, while V, J and clone size come from that table. Within this sample are some 40,000 clones, with 80% of them counted one time only. About 3.6% of the sample rests with the top ten.

Trimming removed 2 bases from V and 4 bases from J, leaving 3 bases between the germline ends. Based on the germline V gene, the CDR1 and CDR2 sequences are SGHDT and YYEEEE. The CDR3 spans 11 residues, from the cysteine through the phenylalanine. The read is trimmed to its CDR3 DNA, 33 bases read in frame from base 1. Results the study describes overall, beyond this receptor: Spike-specific TCR breadth and depth rose significantly after two AZD1222 doses compared with day 0 and with MenACWY recipients. No day 14 peak-response samples were available, so repertoires were characterized only after the peak T cell response. Vaccine-associated CD4 TCRs spanned the whole spike protein, with dominant responses in regions 160-218 and 743-854. Conclusions about previously exposed vaccinees are limited, since just a handful of AZD1222 recipients were seropositive for SARS-CoV-2 at baseline. In the small 56-69-year group, the increase in depth fell short of significance, most likely because of low power. Reportedly, almost half of the unique spike-specific TCRs recognized epitopes lying outside the regions that are mutated in the B.1.351 and B.1.1.7 variants. Participants were mostly white British and included more females than males, and it was suggested by the authors that clonal diversity may have been underestimated.

This specimen consisted of peripheral blood, obtained on day 0 of AZD1222 vaccination. Recombination linked TRBV5-6 to TRBJ2-5; no D segment can be confidently identified. The clonotype comes from an adult in good health. Here the CDR3 is given as CASSLRETQYF. At the DNA level, the sequence is TGTGCCAGCAGCTTAAGAGAGACCCAGTACTTC. Here the CDR3 is joined to the reference TRBV5-6 and TRBJ2-5 genes, and the full variable domain is: DAGVTQSPTHLIKTRGQQVTLRCSPKSGHDTVSWYQQALGQGPQFIFQYYEEEERQRGNFPDRFSGHQFPNYSSELNVNALLLGDSALYLCASSLRETQYFGPGTRLLVL.